This T cell receptor (beta chain) was captured by sequencing in a study of early T cells in non-severe SARS-CoV-2 infection. This clonotype was found a few times. CDR3 length: 14 amino acids. V lost 1 base and J 0 bases, leaving 7 bases between the germline ends. Germline CDR1 and CDR2: SEHNR and FQNEAQ (reference sequence). TCRdb passed the 5' RACE reads through MiXCR, listing each CDR3 protein once. The sample lists fewer than 85,000 distinct CDR3 sequences, approximately 10% occurring once. The sample here was whole blood, taken at baseline. This receptor was obtained from an adult who was a healthcare worker with PCR-confirmed SARS-CoV-2 infection or an uninfected control (not recorded which). The genes are TRBV7-9 and TRBJ2-7; D is unclear. The CDR3 region is CASSLEGSSYEQYF. In DNA, the CDR3 is TGTGCCAGCAGCTTAGAGGGATCCTCCTACGAGCAGTACTTC.